Given below is one T cell receptor (beta chain) in context. Antigen: not known. Germline V CDR1 and CDR2: PRHDT, FYEKMQ (reference sequence). This CDR3 region has 13 residues. The V end lost 7 bases, the J end lost 3 bases, and 10 bases lay between the germline ends. TCRdb reprocessed the 5' RACE reads via MiXCR and lists one record per CDR3 protein. The sample carries a few hundred thousand distinct CDR3 sequences, approximately 20% recorded once. The data were obtained in a study of T-cell memory formation after mild COVID-19. Study findings and constraints: Clones contracting across day 15 to 85 had a balanced CD4/CD8 profile; later expanding clones leaned CD4+.

Sequenced: PBMCs or a T cell subset sorted from them (not recorded which). The receptor was isolated from a man aged 18 to 29 who had mild COVID-19 (a few samples of this study predate the infection). Cell type and time point are not known. The rearrangement links TRBV13 to TRBJ2-1, with unresolved D. The DNA for the CDR3 is TGTGCCAGCACGGAACAGCTCTACAATGAGCAGTTCTTC. It translates to CASTEQLYNEQFF.